These T cell receptor beta chains were read from a single sample in a study of blood T cell repertoires in COVID-19. The assay was immunoSEQ multiplex PCR, and TCRdb's table has in-frame clones only and misses some. The sample consists of 210,000 or so clones, more than 75% of them appearing once. Material for sequencing was peripheral blood. These receptors were collected from a woman aged 40 to 50 with acute or convalescent COVID-19. The CDR3 runs from the conserved cysteine through the conserved F or W. A D gene is named only where the DNA matches it firmly. Not all rows give a size; the values are once, few, many and, for expanded clones, a class.

J	D	V	size	CDR3	DNA
TRBJ2-3	TRBD2	TRBV18	.	CASSRTSGGRDTQYF	TGTGCCAGCTCACGGACTAGCGGGGGGAGAGATACGCAGTATTTT
TRBJ2-7	.	TRBV27	.	CASSSTDTAYEQYF	TGTGCCAGCAGTTCCACCGACACTGCCTACGAGCAGTACTTC
TRBJ2-1	TRBD2	TRBV5-1	.	CASRSTGTTAYNEQFF	TGCGCCAGCAGATCGACCGGGACTACAGCCTACAATGAGCAGTTCTTC
TRBJ2-7	TRBD1	TRBV12-3/TRBV12-4	.	CASSWQGAYEQYF	TGTGCCAGCAGTTGGCAGGGGGCCTACGAGCAGTACTTC
TRBJ1-3	TRBD1	TRBV4-1	.	CASSLSDRGPGNTIYF	TGCGCCAGCAGTCTTAGTGACAGGGGGCCTGGAAACACCATATATTTT
TRBJ2-7	TRBD2	TRBV19	few	CASSIDYPPTSGKDYEQYF	TGTGCCAGTAGTATAGATTATCCCCCGACTAGCGGGAAGGACTACGAGCAGTACTTC
TRBJ2-7	TRBD2	TRBV30	.	CAWSVLGGSRWEQYF	TGTGCCTGGAGTGTACTGGGCGGGAGTAGATGGGAGCAGTACTTC
TRBJ2-3	TRBD2	TRBV9	.	CASSVGRRGGLDTQYF	TGTGCCAGCAGCGTAGGAAGGCGGGGGGGCTTAGATACGCAGTATTTT
TRBJ2-1	TRBD2	TRBV7-8	.	CASSARVGGGAYNEQFF	TGTGCCAGCAGCGCCCGAGTCGGCGGGGGGGCCTACAATGAGCAGTTCTTC
TRBJ2-5	TRBD2	TRBV10-3	.	CACREGETQYF	TGTGCATGCAGGGAGGGGGAGACCCAGTACTTC
TRBJ2-4	TRBD1	TRBV19	.	CASSSSTPGTGAKNIQYF	TGTGCCAGTAGTAGTAGCACACCCGGGACAGGAGCCAAAAACATTCAGTACTTC
TRBJ2-5	TRBD1	TRBV2	.	CASSGDGTAQETQYF	TGTGCCAGCAGTGGCGATGGGACAGCGCAAGAGACCCAGTACTTC
TRBJ1-2	.	TRBV11-1	.	CASSLNREGGYTF	TGTGCCAGCAGCTTAAACAGGGAAGGCGGCTACACCTTC
TRBJ1-6	TRBD1	TRBV4-2	.	CASSQETGGGSPLHF	TGTGCCAGCAGCCAAGAAACAGGGGGTGGTTCACCCCTCCACTTT
TRBJ1-3	TRBD1	TRBV5-4	.	CASSRSTGALSGNTIYF	TGTGCCAGCAGCCGGTCGACAGGGGCCCTCTCTGGAAACACCATATATTTT
TRBJ1-1	.	TRBV10-1	.	CASSDVRGKTEAFF	TGCGCCAGCAGTGATGTTAGGGGGAAGACTGAAGCTTTCTTT
TRBJ2-1	.	TRBV6-2/TRBV6-3	once	CASSYRQGQSLSYNEQFF	TGTGCCAGCAGTTACCGCCAGGGTCAGAGTCTCTCCTACAATGAGCAGTTCTTC
TRBJ1-1	.	TRBV5-1	few	CASSKPGTPTLNTEAFF	TGCGCCAGCAGCAAGCCCGGGACACCAACCTTGAACACTGAAGCTTTCTTT
TRBJ2-5	TRBD2	TRBV7-2	.	CASSLARTSGSSGETQYF	TGTGCCAGCAGCTTAGCGAGGACTAGCGGGTCTTCGGGGGAGACCCAGTACTTC
TRBJ2-3	.	TRBV20-1	.	CSASSTVRAGTDTQYF	TGCAGTGCTAGTTCTACGGTGAGAGCGGGCACAGATACGCAGTATTTT
TRBJ1-1	.	TRBV30	.	CAWSFYRGTEAFF	TGTGCCTGGAGTTTTTACCGGGGGACTGAAGCTTTCTTT
TRBJ2-5	.	TRBV20-1	.	CSASRVGETQYF	TGCAGTGCTAGTCGGGTTGGAGAGACCCAGTACTTC
TRBJ1-1	.	TRBV4-1	.	CASSQPGITEAFF	TGCGCCAGCAGCCAACCAGGGATCACTGAAGCTTTCTTT
TRBJ2-4	.	TRBV2	few	CASSDGGIKNIQYF	TGTGCCAGCAGTGATGGGGGGATCAAAAACATTCAGTACTTC
TRBJ2-3	.	TRBV18	once	CASSQETADTQYF	TGTGCCAGCTCACAGGAGACGGCAGATACGCAGTATTTT
TRBJ2-1	.	TRBV5-5	.	CASSLEGRAENEQFF	TGTGCCAGCAGCTTGGAGGGCAGGGCGGAGAATGAGCAGTTCTTC
TRBJ1-1	.	TRBV5-5	.	CASSFSAQNTEAFF	TGTGCCAGCAGCTTTAGCGCTCAGAACACTGAAGCTTTCTTT
TRBJ2-7	TRBD2	TRBV4-1	.	CASSQPTSGTYEQYF	TGCGCCAGCAGCCAACCGACTAGCGGGACTTACGAGCAGTACTTC
TRBJ2-7	TRBD2	TRBV3-1/TRBV3-2	.	CASTGLAGEIGPYEQYF	TGTGCCAGCACTGGACTAGCGGGAGAGATCGGACCTTACGAGCAGTACTTC
TRBJ1-1	.	TRBV5-1	.	CASSLSGGVYTEAFF	TGCGCCAGCAGCTTGTCCGGGGGGGTATACACTGAAGCTTTCTTT
TRBJ1-2	.	TRBV19	.	CASSINRDYGYTF	TGTGCCAGTAGTATAAACAGGGACTATGGCTACACCTTC
TRBJ2-7	TRBD1	TRBV24-1	.	CALMDRRPTYEQYF	TGTGCCCTAATGGACAGGCGACCTACCTACGAGCAGTACTTC
TRBJ1-1	.	TRBV7-9	few	CASSFPGRAGAFF	TGTGCCAGCAGCTTCCCAGGAAGAGCGGGAGCTTTCTTT
TRBJ2-7	TRBD1	TRBV19	.	CASKPTGGPYEQYF	TGTGCCAGTAAGCCGACAGGGGGCCCCTACGAGCAGTACTTC
TRBJ2-2	.	TRBV6-2/TRBV6-3	.	CASSYSFGELFF	TGTGCCAGCAGTTACTCCTTCGGGGAGCTGTTTTTT
TRBJ2-7	TRBD2	TRBV6-5	.	CASLGTSSYEQYF	TGTGCCTCCTTAGGGACTAGCTCCTACGAGCAGTACTTC